Each of the 20 T cell receptor beta chains below was sequenced from the same sample in a study of post-analysis software for immune sequencing data (dated by TCRdb to 2014 to 2015). What the research found in general, with its limitations: Significantly higher frequencies in patients than in controls were found for five TRBV segments, including TRBV5-6, TRBV5-1 and TRBV20-1.

Antigens for these TCRs are unknown. Library prep was done by PCR. For sequencing, an Illumina HiSeq 2500 was employed. To reduce PCR and sequencing biases, unique molecular identifiers were built into the TCR beta cDNA libraries. TCRdb passed the public sequencing reads through fastp at Q25 and MiXCR, retaining productive beta sequences. All rows with the same CDR3 protein become a single entry with the most common DNA and genes. The sample table holds about 400,000 distinct CDR3 sequences, of which around a third were seen once. Under 15% of the sample is in the top ten clones. Material: blood. These receptors all come from a girl aged 5-17 years with multiple sclerosis.

The chain joins TRBV6-5 to TRBJ1-1, with a possible D match to TRBD1 (5 bases). The CDR3 is made up of 14 amino acids. With 2 bases removed from V and 4 bases from J, the gap between germline ends came to 11 bases. The germline V gene has CDR1 MNHEY and CDR2 SVGAGI. In DNA form, the CDR3 reads TGTGCCAGCAGTTACCAGCCCGGGGGCACTGAAGCTTTCTTT. Translation: CASSYQPGGTEAFF.

The V call is TRBV7-9, the J call TRBJ2-1; either TRBD1 or TRBD2 may fit D (5 bases each). Germline values: CDR1 SEHNR, CDR2 FQNEAQ (reference sequence). The CDR3 loop spans 15 amino acids. Trimming pared 5 bases from V and 7 bases from J, leaving 18 bases between. The chain's CDR3 is CASSVSRGRGNEQFF. Here the CDR3 DNA reads TGTGCCAGCAGCGTGTCGAGGGGAAGGGGAAATGAGCAGTTCTTC.

This clonotype is judged medium-sized. The J gene is TRBJ2-7, the V gene TRBV29-1, with D possibly being TRBD2 (6 bases). This CDR3 comprises 14 residues. V lost 0 bases, J lost 4 bases, and 13 bases lay in between. Germline CDR1 is SQVTM and CDR2 is ANQGSEA. In DNA, the CDR3 is TGCAGCGTTGAAGATCGGGGGTCCACTTACGAGCAGTACTTC. It is translated as CSVEDRGSTYEQYF.

This clonotype was seen a few times. This sequence joins TRBV7-9 and TRBJ1-2; 9 nucleotides match TRBD1. V trimming: 5 bases; J trimming: 1 base; junction bases outside the gene matches: 8. Germline-derived CDR1 and CDR2 are SEHNR and FQNEAQ (reference sequence). The CDR3 extends over 16 amino acids. CDR3 bases: TGTGCCAGCAGCCCAGAGGGACAGGGAAATAACTATGGCTACACCTTC. This encodes CASSPEGQGNNYGYTF.

This clonotype came up a few times. The chain uses TRBV2 and TRBJ1-2; D gene unclear. The CDR3 runs to 12 residues. Germline loops: CDR1 SNHLY, CDR2 FYNNEI. Trimming pared 8 bases from V and 3 bases from J, leaving 10 bases between. The CDR3 DNA follows: TGTGCCAGCCGGACTGAAGACTATGGCTACACCTTC. Amino acids: CASRTEDYGYTF. The whole variable domain, filled in from reference TRBV2 and TRBJ1-2, reads EPEVTQTPSHQVTQMGQEVILRCVPISNHLYFYWYRQILGQKVEFLVSFYNNEISEKSEIFDDQFSVERPDGSNFTLKIRSTKLEDSAMYFCASRTEDYGYTFGSGTRLTVV.

DNA for the CDR3: TGCGCCAGCAGCCAAGATACGATTCTACGTGCTGGGGCCAACGTCCTGACTTTC. This translates into CASSQDTILRAGANVLTF. J is TRBJ2-6 and V is TRBV4-1; D is ambiguous. V lost 0 bases, J lost 2 bases, and 14 bases lay in between. This CDR3 contains 18 residues. Germline lookup yields CDR1 MGHRA and CDR2 YSYEKL.

With regard to this clonotype: A single base separates this from a much larger clone, so it may be a read error. The V and J genes are TRBV6-6 and TRBJ2-1, with 8 bases matching TRBD1. The DNA end lines up better with TRBJ2-7; the J call may be wrong. In germline, CDR1 is MNHNY, CDR2 SVGAGI (reference sequence). This CDR3 has 15 amino acids. CDR3 amino acids: CASSSEGTGSYEQYF. The CDR3 nucleotides read TGTGCCAGCAGTTCCGAAGGGACAGGAAGCTACGAGCAGTACTTC.

The chain combines TRBV4-3 with TRBJ1-1; possibly TRBD1 for D (6 bases). Germline V gene sequence: CDR1 LGHNA, CDR2 YSLEER. V gave up 4 bases and J gave up 6 bases, with 15 bases separating them. The CDR3 totals 14 residues. The CDR3 nucleotides are TGCGCCAGCAGCCCCCAAGGGGGGTACCCTGAAGCTTTCTTT. Encoded protein: CASSPQGGYPEAFF.

The genes are TRBV12-3 or TRBV12-4 and TRBJ2-1; TRBD2 agrees at 10 bases. The CDR3 loop spans 16 amino acids. J gave up 8 bases and V 2 bases, and 9 bases lay outside the gene matches. The CDR3: CASSLNSGGAGDEQFF. The CDR3 DNA reads TGTGCCAGCAGTTTAAACAGCGGGGGGGCCGGGGATGAGCAGTTCTTC.

This clonotype was recorded only once. The rearrangement uses TRBV4-2 and TRBJ2-7; D perhaps matches TRBD2 (5 bases). Trimming left V 0 bases short and J 0 bases short, with 9 bases between. There are 15 residues in the CDR3. Germline-derived CDR1 and CDR2 are LGHNA and YNFKEQ. The CDR3 loop reads CASSQDGGSSYEQYF. The CDR3 DNA is TGTGCCAGCAGCCAAGATGGAGGTAGCTCCTACGAGCAGTACTTC.

This clonotype was seen only a few times. The chain couples TRBV20-1 to TRBJ2-5; D not resolved. The CDR3 is 10 residues long. V was cut by 6 bases and J by 5 bases, with 7 bases left in between. Germline CDR1 and CDR2: DFQATT and SNEGSKA (reference sequence). The CDR3 sequence: CSADRETQYF. The CDR3 DNA reads TGCAGTGCCGACCGGGAGACCCAGTACTTC.

This chain uses TRBV7-2 with TRBJ2-4; D is perhaps TRBD1 (5 bases). The J call may be incorrect, as the DNA end agrees better with TRBJ2-7. Germline values: CDR1 SGHTA, CDR2 FQGNSA. CDR3 size: 14 residues. This CDR3 is CASSSKAGPYEQYF. Here the CDR3 DNA reads TGTGCCAGCAGCAGCAAGGCAGGGCCCTACGAGCAGTACTTC.

Worth noting for this clonotype: The CDR3 does not end in the conserved phenylalanine or tryptophan, so this is likely a read error. The chain carries TRBV2 and TRBJ2-1; 12 bases match TRBD2. The CDR3 spans 16 residues. Germline CDR1 reads SNHLY; CDR2 reads FYNNEI. The V segment lost 0 bases and the J segment 4 bases; nucleotides outside the gene matches: 1. CDR3 nucleotide sequence: TGTGCCAGCAGTGAAGCCCTAGCGGGGGGGTACAATGAGCAGTTCGTC. It codes for CASSEALAGGYNEQFV.

V usage is TRBV12-3 or TRBV12-4 and J usage is TRBJ2-7, with D possibly TRBD1 on 5 matching bases. V lost 5 bases, J lost 0 bases, and 8 bases lay in between. CDR3 length: 13 residues. The DNA of the CDR3 is TGTGCCAGCAGTCAGGGATACTCCTACGAGCAGTACTTC. Its translation: CASSQGYSYEQYF.

This clonotype was picked up a small number of times. V gene TRBV7-8 combines with J gene TRBJ2-5, with D maybe TRBD1 (6 bases). The CDR3 consists of 14 residues. Trimming left V 3 bases short and J 5 bases short, with 13 bases between. Germline V gene sequence: CDR1 SGHVS, CDR2 FQNEAQ. DNA of the CDR3: TGTGCCAGCAGCTTTGATCAGGGGACGGAGACCCAGTACTTC. Translation: CASSFDQGTETQYF.

The table lists this clonotype with a few counts. This chain connects TRBV9 to TRBJ1-2; D is unresolved. The CDR3 has 14 amino acids. CDR1 and CDR2 (germline): SGDLS, YYNGEE. V lost 0 bases to trimming and J lost 2 bases, with 8 bases between them. CDR3 bases: TGTGCCAGCAGCGTAGAGGCGGCGAACTATGGCTACACCTTC. This sequence encodes CASSVEAANYGYTF.

This clonotype showed up many times. The CDR3: CSVSIGEQFF. The CDR3 coding sequence is TGCAGCGTTTCGATCGGTGAGCAGTTCTTC. The rearrangement uses TRBV29-1 and TRBJ2-1, with D unclear. Germline CDR1 SQVTM, CDR2 ANQGSEA. The CDR3 is 10 residues long. V was cut by 5 bases and J by 9 bases, with 8 bases left in between.

Comment on this clonotype: Given a much more abundant clone one base away, this may be a read error. The rearrangement links TRBV3-1 to TRBJ2-1; D not resolved. Germline loops: CDR1 LGHDT, CDR2 YNNKEL (reference sequence). The CDR3 has 12 amino acids. CDR3 amino acids: CAGSQGYNEQFF. CDR3 coding DNA: TGTGCCGGCAGCCAAGGGTACAATGAGCAGTTCTTC.

The rearrangement joins TRBV7-9 to TRBJ1-2; D possibly corresponds to TRBD1 (5 bases). CDR1 and CDR2 (germline): SEHNR, FQNEAQ (reference sequence). V shed 5 bases and J shed 5 bases, with 15 bases lying between them. The CDR3 totals 14 residues. The CDR3 coding sequence is TGTGCCAGCAGCGCCCCCGACAGAGGGTATGGCTACACCTTC. Translation gives CASSAPDRGYGYTF.

The V and J genes are TRBV4-2 and TRBJ2-1; D possibly corresponds to TRBD1 (6 bases). The V gene lost 0 bases and the J gene lost 4 bases, with 10 bases spanning the gap. This CDR3 region has 15 residues. Germline lookup yields CDR1 LGHNA and CDR2 YNFKEQ. DNA for the CDR3: TGTGCCAGCAGCCAAGATTTGGGGACATACAATGAGCAGTTCTTC. Amino acid sequence: CASSQDLGTYNEQFF.